The 18 T cell receptor beta chains in this list originate from one sample, sequenced in a study of somatic mutations in cytotoxic T cells in rheumatoid arthritis (dated by TCRdb to between 2016 and 2019). Library preparation was by the immunoSEQ multiplex PCR assay. This immuneACCESS table, as held by TCRdb, lists in-frame sequences with V and J called but not all clones. Of the missing ones, under half trace to an unresolved V gene in checked studies; the others have no known cause. In all, the sample holds over 8,000 clones, and about 75% of those were seen once. The ten largest make up 37% of the sample. Sample: CD8+ T cells sorted from blood. The source is an adult with rheumatoid arthritis.

V is TRBV5-6 and J is TRBJ2-7, with D perhaps matching TRBD2 (6 bases). The CDR3 loop spans 14 amino acids. Trimming shortened V by 4 bases and J by 2 bases, and 13 bases separated the two germline ends. The V gene's germline CDR1 is SGHDT and CDR2 YYEEEE. The CDR3 here is CASSPGDLAYEQYF. DNA for the CDR3: TGTGCCAGCAGCCCGGGGGACTTAGCCTACGAGCAGTACTTC.

The rearrangement links TRBV13 to TRBJ1-5; TRBD1 matches at 7 bases. The CDR3 runs 15 residues. V lost 8 bases and J lost 0; bases outside the gene matches: 7. Germline lookup yields CDR1 PRHDT and CDR2 FYEKMQ (reference sequence). The CDR3 coding sequence is TGTGCCAGCTCCCAGGGGGGGAATAGCAATCAGCCCCAGCATTTT. Translated: CASSQGGNSNQPQHF. Based on the CDR3 plus reference TRBV13 and TRBJ1-5, the full variable domain is AAGVIQSPRHLIKEKRETATLKCYPIPRHDTVYWYQQGPGQDPQFLISFYEKMQSDKGSIPDRFSAQQFSDYHSELNMSSLELGDSALYFCASSQGGNSNQPQHFGDGTRLSIL.

This chain links TRBV7-8 with TRBJ2-1; 14 bases fit TRBD2. Trimming took 4 bases from V and 7 from J; bases not matched to a gene: 6. The germline CDR1 and CDR2 sequences are SGHVS and FQNEAQ. This CDR3 is built from 16 residues. The CDR3 sequence is CASSSPTSGGGNEQFF. In DNA, the CDR3 is TGTGCCAGCAGCTCTCCGACTAGCGGGGGGGGAAATGAGCAGTTCTTC.

The V and J genes are TRBV27 and TRBJ2-7; 9 nucleotides match TRBD1. Trimming cost V 4 bases and J 6 bases; bases outside gene matches: 4. The CDR3 is 13 residues long. The germline gives CDR1 MNHEY, CDR2 SMNVEV (reference sequence). The CDR3 DNA follows: TGTGCCAGCAGTTCGGGACAGGGTTCCGAGCAGTACTTC. Translating gives CASSSGQGSEQYF.

The chain employs TRBV4-2 and TRBJ1-4; TRBD1 matches 8 bases. Trimming at V came to 2 bases and at J to 7 bases, leaving 6 bases not matched to a gene. This CDR3 contains 15 residues. Germline V CDR1 and CDR2: LGHNA, YNFKEQ. The CDR3 reads CASSQPTGVGEKLFF. In DNA form, the CDR3 reads TGTGCCAGCAGCCAACCGACAGGGGTTGGTGAAAAACTGTTTTTT.

In this sample, this clone turned up once. The chain carries TRBV28 and TRBJ2-7; 7 nucleotides match TRBD1. V shed 8 bases, J shed 0 bases, and the junction held 7 bases outside the gene matches. The germline V gene has CDR1 MDHEN and CDR2 SYDVKM. This CDR3 contains 14 residues. CDR3: CASGDRDSSYEQYF. DNA of the CDR3: TGTGCCAGCGGAGACCGGGACAGCTCCTACGAGCAGTACTTC.

V and J are TRBV19 and TRBJ2-3, with 14 bases fitting TRBD2. V was pared by 7 bases and J by 4 bases, with 7 bases of the junction left unmatched. The CDR3 is 16 residues long. Per the germline V gene, CDR1 is LNHDA and CDR2 is SQIVND (reference sequence). The CDR3 coding sequence is TGTGCCAGTATTGGGACTAGCGGGGGCCCCGCAGATACGCAGTATTTT. Translating gives CASIGTSGGPADTQYF.

The genes are TRBV15 and TRBJ1-5; 9 nucleotides agree with TRBD1. Trimming at V came to 3 bases and at J to 3 bases, leaving 9 bases not matched to a gene. Germline V gives CDR1 LNHNV, CDR2 YYDKDF (reference sequence). This CDR3 has 17 residues. In nucleotides, the CDR3 is TGTGCCACCAGCAGGGAACAGGGGGCGCCCGACAATCAGCCCCAGCATTTT. Translation gives CATSREQGAPDNQPQHF.

V is TRBV9 and J is TRBJ2-3, with TRBD1 matching 9 bases. Germline CDR1 SGDLS, CDR2 YYNGEE. This CDR3 is built from 14 residues. With V trimmed by 0 bases and J by 5 bases, 1 base remained unmatched. The CDR3 nucleotides are TGTGCCAGCAGCGTAGACAGGGGGCTAGATACGCAGTATTTT. It codes for CASSVDRGLDTQYF.

The chain is built from TRBV9 and TRBJ1-1; D unclear. V was shortened by 5 bases and J by 0 bases, with 14 bases between the two germline ends. Germline CDR1 and CDR2: SGDLS and YYNGEE. This CDR3 region has 15 residues. The chain's CDR3 is CASRADGSVNTEAFF. Here the CDR3 DNA reads TGTGCCAGCAGAGCGGACGGATCCGTGAACACTGAAGCTTTCTTT.

The sample holds one count of this clone. The chain employs TRBV4-3 and TRBJ2-5; no reliable D call. Trimming took off 0 bases at V and 4 bases at J, with 6 bases between the two ends. The length of the CDR3 is 13 residues. Germline V gene data show CDR1 as LGHNA and CDR2 as YSLEER. The chain's CDR3 is CASSQDFIETQYF. The CDR3 DNA reads as TGCGCCAGCAGCCAAGATTTTATAGAGACCCAGTACTTC.

J is TRBJ2-2 and V is TRBV10-3, with 10 bases aligning to TRBD1. CDR1 and CDR2 (germline): ENHRY, SYGVKD. V gave up 11 bases and J gave up 4 bases; unmatched junction bases: 7. The CDR3 runs to 14 residues. The CDR3, as DNA: TGTGCCTCGACAGGGGGCTCCCCCACCGGGGAGCTGTTTTTT. Translated: CASTGGSPTGELFF.

The genes are TRBV7-2 and TRBJ1-1, with a tentative D call TRBD1 (5 bases). The V end was cut by 3 bases, the J end by 1 base, with 18 bases between. The CDR3 is 17 amino acids. The germline V gene encodes CDR1 SGHTA and CDR2 FQGNSA. CDR3 in DNA: TGTGCCAGCAGCTTTAACGACAGCCGTCTAGGGAACACTGAAGCTTTCTTT. Residues: CASSFNDSRLGNTEAFF.

The rearrangement joins TRBV27 to TRBJ2-4, with D unclear. This CDR3 is 15 amino acids long. Germline V lookup: CDR1 MNHEY, CDR2 SMNVEV (reference sequence). Trimming stripped 5 bases from V and 2 bases from J, with 13 bases between. The CDR3 coding sequence is TGTGCCAGCAGTCCGTCCTGGGGTTCCAAAAACATTCAGTACTTC. It codes for CASSPSWGSKNIQYF.

The chain carries TRBV5-1 and TRBJ1-1; D is possibly TRBD1 (5 bases). Trimming took 1 base from V and 6 from J, leaving 10 bases between them. The CDR3 extends over 13 amino acids. In germline, CDR1 is SGHRS, CDR2 YFSETQ. CDR3 sequence reads: CASSLKGQAEAFF. The CDR3 DNA sequence: TGCGCCAGCAGCTTGAAAGGACAAGCTGAAGCTTTCTTT.

There are a few counts of this clone. The chain joins TRBV28 to TRBJ1-5, with 8 bases lining up with TRBD1. Germline V gives CDR1 MDHEN, CDR2 SYDVKM. J lost 2 bases, V lost 5 bases, and 5 bases had no gene match. The CDR3 consists of 15 residues. The CDR3 region is CASSLRGRGNQPQHF. In DNA, the CDR3 is TGTGCCAGCAGTCTCAGGGGGCGCGGCAATCAGCCCCAGCATTTT.

The rearrangement uses TRBV27 and TRBJ2-3, with D perhaps matching TRBD1 (6 bases). This CDR3 comprises 16 residues. From germline, CDR1 is MNHEY and CDR2 SMNVEV (reference sequence). Deletions cut 0 bases from V and 3 bases from J, with 13 bases between. The CDR3, as DNA: TGTGCCAGCAGTTTATCTAAGGGGGTTTTTACAGATACGCAGTATTTT. Translated: CASSLSKGVFTDTQYF.

This clone was seen more than once but under ten times. The chain couples TRBV9 to TRBJ2-1; 13 nucleotides align to TRBD2. CDR3 size: 16 residues. The V and J ends lost 2 bases and 4 bases, in that order; junction bases with no gene match: 3. Germline values: CDR1 SGDLS, CDR2 YYNGEE. Here the CDR3 DNA reads TGTGCCAGCAGCGTGGGGGGACTAGCGGGGTACAATGAGCAGTTCTTC. It codes for CASSVGGLAGYNEQFF. The full variable domain, completed using reference TRBV9 and TRBJ2-1, is DSGVTQTPKHLITATGQRVTLRCSPRSGDLSVYWYQQSLDQGLQFLIQYYNGEERAKGNILERFSAQQFPDLHSELNLSSLELGDSALYFCASSVGGLAGYNEQFFGPGTRLTVL.